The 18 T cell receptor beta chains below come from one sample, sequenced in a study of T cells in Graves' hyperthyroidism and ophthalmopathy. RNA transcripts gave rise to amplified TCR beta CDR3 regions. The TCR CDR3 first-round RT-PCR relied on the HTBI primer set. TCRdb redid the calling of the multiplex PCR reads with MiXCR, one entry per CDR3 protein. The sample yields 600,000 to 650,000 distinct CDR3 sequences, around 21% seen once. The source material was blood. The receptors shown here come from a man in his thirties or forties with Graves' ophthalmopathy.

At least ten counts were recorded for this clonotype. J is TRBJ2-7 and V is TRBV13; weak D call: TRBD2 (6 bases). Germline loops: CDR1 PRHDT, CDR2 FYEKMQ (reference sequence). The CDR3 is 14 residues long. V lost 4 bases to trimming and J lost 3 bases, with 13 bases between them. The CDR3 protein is CASSSWRAGYEQYF. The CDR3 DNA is TGTGCCAGCAGCTCGTGGAGGGCCGGCTACGAGCAGTACTTC.

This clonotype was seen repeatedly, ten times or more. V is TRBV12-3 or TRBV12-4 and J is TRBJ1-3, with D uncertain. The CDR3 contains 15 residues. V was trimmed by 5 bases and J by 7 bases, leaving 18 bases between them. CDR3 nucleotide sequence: TGTGCCAGCAGTCCTACGCTAGGGTTTCTGAACACCATATATTTT. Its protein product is CASSPTLGFLNTIYF.

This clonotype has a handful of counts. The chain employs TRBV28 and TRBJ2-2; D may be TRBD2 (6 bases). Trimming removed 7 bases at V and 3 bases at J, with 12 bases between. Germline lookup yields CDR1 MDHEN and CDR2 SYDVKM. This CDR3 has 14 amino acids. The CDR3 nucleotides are TGTGCCAGCAAATCCGGGACTCACACCGGGGAGCTGTTTTTT. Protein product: CASKSGTHTGELFF. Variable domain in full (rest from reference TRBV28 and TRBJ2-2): DVKVTQSSRYLVKRTGEKVFLECVQDMDHENMFWYRQDPGLGLRLIYFSYDVKMKEKGDIPEGYSVSREKKERFSLILESASTNQTSMYLCASKSGTHTGELFFGEGSRLTVL.

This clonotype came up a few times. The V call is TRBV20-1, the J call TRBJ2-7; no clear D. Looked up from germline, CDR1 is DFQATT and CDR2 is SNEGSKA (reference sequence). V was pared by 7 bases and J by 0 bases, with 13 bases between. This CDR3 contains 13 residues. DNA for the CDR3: TGCAGTGTTCGACACGGAAACTCCTACGAGCAGTACTTC. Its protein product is CSVRHGNSYEQYF.

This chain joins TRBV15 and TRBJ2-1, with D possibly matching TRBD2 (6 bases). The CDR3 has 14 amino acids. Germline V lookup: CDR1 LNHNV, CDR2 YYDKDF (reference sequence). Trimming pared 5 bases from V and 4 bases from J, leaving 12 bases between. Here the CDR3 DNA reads TGTGCCACCAGCTATGGGGGACTGTACAATGAGCAGTTCTTC. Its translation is CATSYGGLYNEQFF.

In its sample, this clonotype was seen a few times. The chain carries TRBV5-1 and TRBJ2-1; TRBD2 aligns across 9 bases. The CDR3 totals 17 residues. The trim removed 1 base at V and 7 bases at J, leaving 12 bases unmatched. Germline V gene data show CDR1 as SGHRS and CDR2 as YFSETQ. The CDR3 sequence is CASSLYAGGEGRNEQFF. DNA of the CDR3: TGCGCCAGCAGCTTGTACGCGGGGGGGGAGGGCCGGAATGAGCAGTTCTTC. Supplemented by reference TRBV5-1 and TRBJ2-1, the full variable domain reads KAGVTQTPRYLIKTRGQQVTLSCSPISGHRSVSWYQQTPGQGLQFLFEYFSETQRNKGNFPGRFSGRQFSNSRSEMNVSTLELGDSALYLCASSLYAGGEGRNEQFFGPGTRLTVL.

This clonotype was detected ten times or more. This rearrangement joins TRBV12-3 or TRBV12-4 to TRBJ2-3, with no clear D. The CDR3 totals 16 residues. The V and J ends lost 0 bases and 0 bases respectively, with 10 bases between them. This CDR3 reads CASSLAIFGSTDTQYF. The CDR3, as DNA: TGTGCCAGCAGTTTAGCGATTTTCGGGAGCACAGATACGCAGTATTTT.

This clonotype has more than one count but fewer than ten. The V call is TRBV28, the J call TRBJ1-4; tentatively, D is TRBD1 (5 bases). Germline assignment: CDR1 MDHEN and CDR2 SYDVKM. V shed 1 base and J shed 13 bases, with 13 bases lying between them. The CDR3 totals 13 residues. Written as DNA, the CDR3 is TGTGCCAGCAGTTTATTCGGGACGGCCGGACTGTTTTTT. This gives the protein CASSLFGTAGLFF.

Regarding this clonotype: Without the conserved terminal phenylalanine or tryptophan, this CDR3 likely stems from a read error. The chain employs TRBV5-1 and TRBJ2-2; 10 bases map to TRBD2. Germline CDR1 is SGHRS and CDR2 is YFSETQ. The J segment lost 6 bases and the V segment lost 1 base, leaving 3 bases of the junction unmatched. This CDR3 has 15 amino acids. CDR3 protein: CASSLIAGGPGELFL. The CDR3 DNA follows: TGCGCCAGCAGCTTGATAGCGGGAGGTCCCGGGGAGCTGTTTCTT.

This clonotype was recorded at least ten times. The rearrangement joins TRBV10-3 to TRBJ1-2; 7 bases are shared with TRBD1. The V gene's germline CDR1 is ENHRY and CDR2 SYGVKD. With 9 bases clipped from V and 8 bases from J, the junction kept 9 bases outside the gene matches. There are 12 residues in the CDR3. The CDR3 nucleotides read TGTGCCATTGGAAAGGGGGCGAGGGGCTACACCTTC. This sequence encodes CAIGKGARGYTF.

The CDR3 DNA follows: TGTGCCAGCTGTTGGAGGGGGATTAATGAAAAACTGTTTTTT. Translated, it gives CASCWRGINEKLFF. V is TRBV3-1 and J is TRBJ1-4, with D maybe TRBD1 (6 bases). Germline-derived CDR1 and CDR2 are LGHDT and YNNKEL (reference sequence). The CDR3 sequence is 14 residues long. The V end was cut by 8 bases, the J end by 4 bases, with 14 bases between.

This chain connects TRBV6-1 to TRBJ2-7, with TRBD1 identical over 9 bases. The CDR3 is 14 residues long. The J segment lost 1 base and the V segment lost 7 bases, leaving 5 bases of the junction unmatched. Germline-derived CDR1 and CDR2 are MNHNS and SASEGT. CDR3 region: CASTAGQGSYEQYF. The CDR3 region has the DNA TGTGCCAGCACTGCCGGACAGGGGTCCTACGAGCAGTACTTC.

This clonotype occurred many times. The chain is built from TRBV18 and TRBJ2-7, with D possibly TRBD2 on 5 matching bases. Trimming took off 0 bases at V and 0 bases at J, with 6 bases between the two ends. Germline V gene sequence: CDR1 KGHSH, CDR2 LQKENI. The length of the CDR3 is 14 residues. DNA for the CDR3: TGTGCCAGCTCACCACCGGGAGTCTCCTACGAGCAGTACTTC. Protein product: CASSPPGVSYEQYF.

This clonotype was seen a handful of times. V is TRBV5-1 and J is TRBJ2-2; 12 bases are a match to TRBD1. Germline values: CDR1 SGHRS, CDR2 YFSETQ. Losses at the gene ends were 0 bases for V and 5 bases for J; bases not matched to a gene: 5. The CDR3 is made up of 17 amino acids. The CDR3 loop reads CASSLARDRGRTGELFF. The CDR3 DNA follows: TGCGCCAGCAGCTTGGCAAGGGACAGGGGGCGAACCGGGGAGCTGTTTTTT.

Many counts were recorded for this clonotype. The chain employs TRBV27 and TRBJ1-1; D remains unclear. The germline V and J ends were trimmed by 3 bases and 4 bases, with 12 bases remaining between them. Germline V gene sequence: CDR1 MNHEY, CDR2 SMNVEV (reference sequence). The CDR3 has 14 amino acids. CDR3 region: CASSLRAYTTEAFF. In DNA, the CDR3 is TGTGCCAGCAGTTTGCGAGCGTATACCACTGAAGCTTTCTTT.

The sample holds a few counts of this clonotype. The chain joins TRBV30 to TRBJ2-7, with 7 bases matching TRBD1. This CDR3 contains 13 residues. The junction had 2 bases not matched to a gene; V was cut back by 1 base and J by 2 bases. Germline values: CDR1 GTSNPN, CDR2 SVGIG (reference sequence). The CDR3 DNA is TGTGCCTGGAGTGGACAGGGCCCCTACGAGCAGTACTTC. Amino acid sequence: CAWSGQGPYEQYF.

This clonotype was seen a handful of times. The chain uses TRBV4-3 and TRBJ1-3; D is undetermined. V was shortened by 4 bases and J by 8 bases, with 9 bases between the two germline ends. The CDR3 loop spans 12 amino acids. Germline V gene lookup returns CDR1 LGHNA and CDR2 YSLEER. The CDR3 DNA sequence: TGCGCCAGCAGCCCAGCGGGAGACACCATATATTTT. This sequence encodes CASSPAGDTIYF.

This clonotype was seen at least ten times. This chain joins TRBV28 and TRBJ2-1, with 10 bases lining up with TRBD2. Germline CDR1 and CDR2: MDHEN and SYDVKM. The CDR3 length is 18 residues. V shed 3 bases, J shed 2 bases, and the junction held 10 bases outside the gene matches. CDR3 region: CASSFGLAGVPPYNEQFF. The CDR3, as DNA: TGTGCCAGCAGTTTTGGGCTAGCGGGAGTCCCCCCCTACAATGAGCAGTTCTTC.